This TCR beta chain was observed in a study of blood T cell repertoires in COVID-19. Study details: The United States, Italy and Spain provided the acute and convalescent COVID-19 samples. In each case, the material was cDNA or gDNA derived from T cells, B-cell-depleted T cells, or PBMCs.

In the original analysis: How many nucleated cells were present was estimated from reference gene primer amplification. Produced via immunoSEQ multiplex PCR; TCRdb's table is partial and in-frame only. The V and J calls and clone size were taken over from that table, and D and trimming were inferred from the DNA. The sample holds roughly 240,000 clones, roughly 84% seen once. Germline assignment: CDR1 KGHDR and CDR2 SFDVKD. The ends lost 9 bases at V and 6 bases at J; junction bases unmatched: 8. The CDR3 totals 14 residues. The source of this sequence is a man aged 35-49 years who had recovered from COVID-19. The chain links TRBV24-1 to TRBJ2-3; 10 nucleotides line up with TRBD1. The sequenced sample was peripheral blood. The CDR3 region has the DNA TGTGCCACCGCCGGGACAGGGGCCGGGGATACGCAGTATTTT. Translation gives CATAGTGAGDTQYF.